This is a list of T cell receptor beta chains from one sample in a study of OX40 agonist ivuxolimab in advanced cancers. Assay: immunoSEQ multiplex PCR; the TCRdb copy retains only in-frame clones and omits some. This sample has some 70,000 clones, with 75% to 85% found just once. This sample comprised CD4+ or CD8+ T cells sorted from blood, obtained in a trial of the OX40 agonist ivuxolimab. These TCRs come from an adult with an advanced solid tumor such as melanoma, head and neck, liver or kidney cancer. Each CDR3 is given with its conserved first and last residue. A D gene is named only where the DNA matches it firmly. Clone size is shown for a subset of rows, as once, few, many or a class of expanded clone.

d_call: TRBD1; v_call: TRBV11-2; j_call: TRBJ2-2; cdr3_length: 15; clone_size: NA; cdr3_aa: CASSLVRRGTGELFF; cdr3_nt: TGTGCCAGCAGCTTAGTGCGCAGGGGGACCGGGGAGCTGTTTTTT
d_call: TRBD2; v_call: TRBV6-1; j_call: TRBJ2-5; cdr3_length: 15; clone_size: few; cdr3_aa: CASSGRLAGELGQYF; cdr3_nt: TGTGCCAGCAGTGGCCGACTAGCGGGAGAATTAGGCCAGTACTTC
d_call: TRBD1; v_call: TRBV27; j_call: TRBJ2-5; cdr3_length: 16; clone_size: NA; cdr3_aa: CASSYRGQGVTETQYF; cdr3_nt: TGTGCCAGCAGTTACCGGGGACAGGGGGTAACAGAGACCCAGTACTTC
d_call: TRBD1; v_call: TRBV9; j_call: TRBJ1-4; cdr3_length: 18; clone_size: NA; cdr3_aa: CASSSRTGAGEVNEKLFF; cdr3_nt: TGTGCCAGCAGCTCCAGGACAGGGGCGGGGGAGGTTAATGAAAAACTGTTTTTT
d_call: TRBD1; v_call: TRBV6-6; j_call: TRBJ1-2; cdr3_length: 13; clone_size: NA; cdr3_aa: CASSPDRVTGYTF; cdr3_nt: TGTGCCAGCAGCCCCGACAGGGTGACTGGCTACACCTTC
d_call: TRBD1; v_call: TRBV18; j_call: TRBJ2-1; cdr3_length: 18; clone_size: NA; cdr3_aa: CASSPRTGAGGSYNEQFF; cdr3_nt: TGTGCCAGCTCACCACGAACAGGGGCCGGCGGGTCCTACAATGAGCAGTTCTTC
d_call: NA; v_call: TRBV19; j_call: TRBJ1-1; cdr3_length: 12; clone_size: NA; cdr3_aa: CAPPGEDTEAFF; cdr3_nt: TGTGCCCCCCCCGGGGAGGACACTGAAGCTTTCTTT
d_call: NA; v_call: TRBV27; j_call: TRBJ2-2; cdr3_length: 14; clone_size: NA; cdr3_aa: CASSRQVATGELFF; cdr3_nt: TGTGCCAGCAGTCGACAGGTTGCAACCGGGGAGCTGTTTTTT
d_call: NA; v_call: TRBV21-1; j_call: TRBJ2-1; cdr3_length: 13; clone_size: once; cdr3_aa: CASSKDEGDEQFF; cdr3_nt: TGTGCCAGCAGCAAAGACGAGGGGGATGAGCAGTTCTTC
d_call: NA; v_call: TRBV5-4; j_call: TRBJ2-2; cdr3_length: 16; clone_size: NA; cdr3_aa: CASSLEGGSNTGELFF; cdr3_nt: TGTGCCAGCAGCTTGGAGGGTGGGTCGAACACCGGGGAGCTGTTTTTT
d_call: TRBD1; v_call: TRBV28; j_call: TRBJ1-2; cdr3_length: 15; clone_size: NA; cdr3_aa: CASSLLGQEEGGYTF; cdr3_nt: TGTGCCAGCAGTTTATTGGGACAGGAAGAAGGAGGCTACACCTTC
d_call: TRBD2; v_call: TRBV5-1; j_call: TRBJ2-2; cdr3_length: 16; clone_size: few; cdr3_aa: CASSRGAGGNTGELFF; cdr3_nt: TGCGCCAGCAGCCGCGGGGCGGGAGGAAACACCGGGGAGCTGTTTTTT
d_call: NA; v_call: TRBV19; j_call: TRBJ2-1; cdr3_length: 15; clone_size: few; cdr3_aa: CASSGGRGSYNEQFF; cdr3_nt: TGTGCCAGTAGCGGGGGCAGGGGGAGCTACAATGAGCAGTTCTTC
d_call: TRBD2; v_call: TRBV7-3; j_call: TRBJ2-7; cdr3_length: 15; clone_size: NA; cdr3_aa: CASSPIAGAVGEQYF; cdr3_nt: TGTGCCAGCAGCCCCATAGCGGGAGCGGTAGGAGAGCAGTACTTC
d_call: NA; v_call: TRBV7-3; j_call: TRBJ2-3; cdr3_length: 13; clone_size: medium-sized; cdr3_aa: CASSFQGTDTQYF; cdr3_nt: TGTGCCAGCAGCTTCCAGGGCACAGATACGCAGTATTTT
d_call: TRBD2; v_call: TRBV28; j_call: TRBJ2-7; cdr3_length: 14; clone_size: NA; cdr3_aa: CASSFQREGLEQYF; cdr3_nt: TGTGCCAGCAGTTTTCAGCGGGAGGGCCTCGAGCAGTACTTC
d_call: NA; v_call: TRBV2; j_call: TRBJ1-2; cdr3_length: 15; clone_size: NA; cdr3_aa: CASSAATGVKGGYTF; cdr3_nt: TGTGCCAGCAGTGCCGCGACGGGGGTGAAGGGGGGCTACACCTTC
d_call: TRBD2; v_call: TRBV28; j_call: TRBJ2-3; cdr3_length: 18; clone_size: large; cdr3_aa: CASSLEKLAGPSTDTQYF; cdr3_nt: TGTGCCAGCTCTTTAGAGAAACTAGCGGGTCCTAGCACAGATACGCAGTATTTT
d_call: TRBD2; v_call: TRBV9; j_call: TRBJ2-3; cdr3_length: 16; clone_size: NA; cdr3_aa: CASSGTSGGSTDTQYF; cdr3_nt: TGTGCCAGCAGCGGGACTAGCGGGGGCTCCACAGATACGCAGTATTTT
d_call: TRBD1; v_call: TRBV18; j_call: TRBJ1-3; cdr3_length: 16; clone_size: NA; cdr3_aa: CASSPVGQGVGNTIYF; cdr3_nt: TGTGCCAGCTCACCCGTGGGACAGGGGGTTGGAAACACCATATATTTT
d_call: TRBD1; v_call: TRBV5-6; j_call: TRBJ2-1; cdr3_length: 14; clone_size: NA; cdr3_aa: CASRGTGEHNEQFF; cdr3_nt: TGTGCCAGCAGAGGGACAGGGGAGCACAATGAGCAGTTCTTC
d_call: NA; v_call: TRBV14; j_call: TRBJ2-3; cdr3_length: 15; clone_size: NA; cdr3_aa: CASSRTIGGGDTQYF; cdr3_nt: TGTGCCAGCAGCCGAACTATTGGGGGGGGCGATACGCAGTATTTT
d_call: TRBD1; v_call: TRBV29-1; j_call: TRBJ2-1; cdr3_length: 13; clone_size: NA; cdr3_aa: CSVDPQGAGEQFF; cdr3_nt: TGCAGCGTTGACCCGCAGGGGGCCGGTGAGCAGTTCTTC
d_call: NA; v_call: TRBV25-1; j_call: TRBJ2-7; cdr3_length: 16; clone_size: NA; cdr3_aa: CASSGKGWQGSYEQYF; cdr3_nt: TGTGCCAGCAGTGGTAAAGGATGGCAGGGGTCCTACGAGCAGTACTTC
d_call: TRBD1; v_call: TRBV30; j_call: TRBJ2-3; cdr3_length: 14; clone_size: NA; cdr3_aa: CAWSSGQGGDTQYF; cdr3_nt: TGTGCCTGGAGCTCCGGACAGGGGGGAGATACGCAGTATTTT
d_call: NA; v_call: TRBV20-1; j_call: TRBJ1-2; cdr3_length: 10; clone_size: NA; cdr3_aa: CSASQYGYTF; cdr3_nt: TGCAGTGCTAGTCAATATGGCTACACCTTC
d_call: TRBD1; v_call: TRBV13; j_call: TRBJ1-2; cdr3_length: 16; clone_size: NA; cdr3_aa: CASSPRQGARRDGYTF; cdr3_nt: TGTGCCAGCAGCCCCCGACAGGGGGCGCGGAGGGATGGCTACACCTTC
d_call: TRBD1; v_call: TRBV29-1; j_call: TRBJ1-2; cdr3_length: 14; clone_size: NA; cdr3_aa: CSVEDMTGRGGYTF; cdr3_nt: TGCAGCGTTGAAGATATGACAGGGCGGGGTGGCTACACCTTC
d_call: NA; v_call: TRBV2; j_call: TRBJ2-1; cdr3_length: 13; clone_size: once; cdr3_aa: CASDESGLGEQFF; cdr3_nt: TGTGCCAGCGATGAGAGCGGGTTGGGAGAGCAGTTCTTC
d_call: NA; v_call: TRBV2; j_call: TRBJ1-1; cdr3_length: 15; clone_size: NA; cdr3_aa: CASSEVGRGSTEAFF; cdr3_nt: TGTGCCAGCAGTGAAGTCGGCAGGGGTTCCACTGAAGCTTTCTTT
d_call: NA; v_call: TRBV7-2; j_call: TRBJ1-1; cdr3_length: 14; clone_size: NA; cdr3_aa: CASSSTVVNTEAFF; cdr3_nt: TGTGCCAGCAGCTCGACCGTCGTGAACACTGAAGCTTTCTTT
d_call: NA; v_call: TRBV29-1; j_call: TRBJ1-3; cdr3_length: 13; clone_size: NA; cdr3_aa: CSVDPGSGNTIYF; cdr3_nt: TGCAGCGTTGATCCGGGGTCCGGAAACACCATATATTTT
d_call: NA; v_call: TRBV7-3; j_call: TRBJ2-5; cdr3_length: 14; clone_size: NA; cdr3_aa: CASSPTGQQETQYF; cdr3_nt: TGTGCCAGCAGCCCTACCGGACAACAAGAGACCCAGTACTTC
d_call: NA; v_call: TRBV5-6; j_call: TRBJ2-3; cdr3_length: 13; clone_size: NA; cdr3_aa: CASSLANTDTQYF; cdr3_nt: TGTGCCAGCAGCTTGGCCAACACAGATACGCAGTATTTT
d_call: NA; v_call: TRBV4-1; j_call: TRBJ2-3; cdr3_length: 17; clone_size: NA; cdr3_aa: CASSQDQWGSATDTQYF; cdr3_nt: TGCGCCAGCAGCCAAGATCAATGGGGGAGCGCCACAGATACGCAGTATTTT
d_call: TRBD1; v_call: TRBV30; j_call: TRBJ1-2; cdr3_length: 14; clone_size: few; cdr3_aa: CAWSIGQGLSGYTF; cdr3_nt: TGTGCCTGGAGTATCGGACAGGGGTTAAGTGGCTACACCTTC
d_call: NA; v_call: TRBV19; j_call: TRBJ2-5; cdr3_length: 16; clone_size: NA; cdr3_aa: CASSPRPGRPRETQYF; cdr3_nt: TGTGCCAGTAGTCCCCGACCGGGACGGCCCCGCGAGACCCAGTACTTC
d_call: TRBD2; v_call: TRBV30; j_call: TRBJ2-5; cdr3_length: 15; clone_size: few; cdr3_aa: CAWSVPGTSLETQYF; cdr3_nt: TGTGCCTGGAGTGTACCCGGGACTAGCTTAGAGACCCAGTACTTC
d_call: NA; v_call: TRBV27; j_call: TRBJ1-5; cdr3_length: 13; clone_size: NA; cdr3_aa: CASSLTDRQPQHF; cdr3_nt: TGTGCCAGCAGTTTAACCGACAGGCAGCCCCAGCATTTT
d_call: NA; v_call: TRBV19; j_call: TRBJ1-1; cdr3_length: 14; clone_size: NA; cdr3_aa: CASSITAGGAEAFF; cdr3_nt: TGTGCCAGTAGTATAACGGCGGGAGGGGCTGAAGCTTTCTTT
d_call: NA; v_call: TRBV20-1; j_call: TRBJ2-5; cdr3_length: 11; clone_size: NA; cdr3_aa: CSAIEGGTQYF; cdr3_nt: TGCAGTGCAATAGAGGGGGGGACCCAGTACTTC
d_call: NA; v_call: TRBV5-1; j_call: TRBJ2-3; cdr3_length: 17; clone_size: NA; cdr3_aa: CASSLLGGKGSTDTQYF; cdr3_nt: TGCGCCAGCAGCTTGCTTGGGGGTAAGGGAAGCACAGATACGCAGTATTTT
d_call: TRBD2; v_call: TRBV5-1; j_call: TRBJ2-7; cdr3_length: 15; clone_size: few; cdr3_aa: CASSGGTSGSREQYF; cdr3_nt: TGCGCCAGCAGCGGCGGGACTAGCGGGAGTCGCGAGCAGTACTTC
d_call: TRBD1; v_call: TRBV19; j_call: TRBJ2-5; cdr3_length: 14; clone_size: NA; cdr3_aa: CASSTDRGKETQYF; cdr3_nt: TGTGCCAGTAGTACGGACAGGGGGAAGGAGACCCAGTACTTC
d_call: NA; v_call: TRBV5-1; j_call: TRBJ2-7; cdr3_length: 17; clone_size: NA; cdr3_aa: CASSLGPRTFTSYEQYF; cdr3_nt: TGCGCCAGCAGCTTGGGTCCCCGGACCTTTACCTCCTACGAGCAGTACTTC
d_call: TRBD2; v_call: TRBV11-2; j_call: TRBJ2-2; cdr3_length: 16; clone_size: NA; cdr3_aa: CASSLRGGANTGELFF; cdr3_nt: TGTGCCAGCAGCCTCCGGGGGGGCGCGAACACCGGGGAGCTGTTTTTT
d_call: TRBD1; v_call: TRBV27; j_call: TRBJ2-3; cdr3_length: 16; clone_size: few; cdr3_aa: CASRRQGPTETDTQYF; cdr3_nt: TGTGCCAGCAGGCGACAGGGTCCAACGGAAACAGATACGCAGTATTTT
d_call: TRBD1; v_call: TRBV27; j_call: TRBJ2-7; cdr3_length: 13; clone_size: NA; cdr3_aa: CASSKGQGYEQYF; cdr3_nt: TGTGCCAGCAGCAAGGGACAGGGCTACGAGCAGTACTTC
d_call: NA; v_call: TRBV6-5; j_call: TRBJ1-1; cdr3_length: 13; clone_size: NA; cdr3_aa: CASSYSVAREAFF; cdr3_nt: TGTGCCAGCAGTTACTCAGTGGCACGTGAAGCTTTCTTT
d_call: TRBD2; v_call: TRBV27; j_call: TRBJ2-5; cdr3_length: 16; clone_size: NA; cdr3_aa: CASSPTGRGGWETQYF; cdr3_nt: TGTGCCAGCAGTCCCACCGGGCGGGGGGGCTGGGAGACCCAGTACTTC
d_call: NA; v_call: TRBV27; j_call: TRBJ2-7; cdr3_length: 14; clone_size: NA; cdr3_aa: CASSLRGGADEQYF; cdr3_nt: TGTGCCAGCAGTCTCAGGGGTGGGGCCGACGAGCAGTACTTC
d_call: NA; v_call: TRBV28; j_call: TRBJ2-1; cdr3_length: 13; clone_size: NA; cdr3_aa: CATLGSLGDEQFF; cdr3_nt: TGTGCCACCCTGGGCTCCCTTGGGGATGAGCAGTTCTTC
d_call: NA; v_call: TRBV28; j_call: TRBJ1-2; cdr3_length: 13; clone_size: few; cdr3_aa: CASSTGLFYGYTF; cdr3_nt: TGTGCCAGCAGCACGGGACTGTTCTATGGCTACACCTTC
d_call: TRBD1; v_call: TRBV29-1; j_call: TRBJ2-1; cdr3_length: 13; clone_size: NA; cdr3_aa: CSVEETGGYEQFF; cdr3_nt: TGCAGCGTTGAGGAAACAGGGGGCTATGAGCAGTTCTTC
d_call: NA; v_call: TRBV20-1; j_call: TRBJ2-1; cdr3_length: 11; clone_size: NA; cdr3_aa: CSARRQNEQFF; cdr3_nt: TGCAGTGCTAGGAGGCAAAATGAGCAGTTCTTC
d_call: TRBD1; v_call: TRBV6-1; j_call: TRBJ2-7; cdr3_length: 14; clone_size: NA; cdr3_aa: CASRPGTGHYEQYF; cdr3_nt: TGTGCCAGCAGGCCCGGGACAGGGCACTACGAGCAGTACTTC
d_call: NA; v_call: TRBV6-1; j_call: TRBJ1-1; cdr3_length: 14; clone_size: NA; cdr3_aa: CASSSTGAETEAFF; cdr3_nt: TGTGCCAGCAGTTCGACCGGGGCAGAGACTGAAGCTTTCTTT
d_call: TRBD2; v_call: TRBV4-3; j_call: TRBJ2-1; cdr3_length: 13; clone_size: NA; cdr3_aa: CASSPILAGAKFF; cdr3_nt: TGCGCCAGCAGCCCCATACTAGCGGGAGCCAAGTTCTTC